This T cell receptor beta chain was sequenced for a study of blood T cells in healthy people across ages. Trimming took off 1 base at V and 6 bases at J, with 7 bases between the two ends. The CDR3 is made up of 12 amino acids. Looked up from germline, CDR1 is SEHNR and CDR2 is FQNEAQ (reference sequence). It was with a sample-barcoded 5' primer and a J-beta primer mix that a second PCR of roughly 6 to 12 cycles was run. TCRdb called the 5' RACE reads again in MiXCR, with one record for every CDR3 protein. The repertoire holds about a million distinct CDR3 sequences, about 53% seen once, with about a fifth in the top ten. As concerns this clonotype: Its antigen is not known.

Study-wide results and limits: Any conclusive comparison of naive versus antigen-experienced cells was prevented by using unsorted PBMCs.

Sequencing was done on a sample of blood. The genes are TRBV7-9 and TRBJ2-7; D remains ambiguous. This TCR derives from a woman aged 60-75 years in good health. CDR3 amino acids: CASSLEAREQYF. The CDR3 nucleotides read TGTGCCAGCAGCTTAGAGGCGCGCGAGCAGTACTTC.